This T cell receptor (beta chain) appears in the sequencing data of a study of shared clonotypes between healthy human individuals. As for the study in general: Aged between 18 and 49, the donors were a couple of women and a few men.

All participating donors were Caucasian adults from Nashville, Tennessee. Trimming took 5 bases from V and 4 from J, leaving 17 bases between them. The germline CDR1 and CDR2 sequences are SEHNR and FQNEAQ (reference sequence). CDR3 length equals 15 residues. This clone was counted between two and nine times. Deep was the level at which the assay was run. The material for each subset, its genomic DNA, was split evenly across several immunoSEQ plates. The table came from immunoSEQ multiplex PCR; TCRdb's copy has only in-frame clones and leaves some out. The sample has about 680,000 clones, over 65% seen once; the top ten hold over 1.5%.

The chain combines TRBV7-9 with TRBJ2-5; D could derive from TRBD1 or TRBD2 (6 bases each). This clonotype was obtained from a woman in her 30s in good health. The sample consisted of memory CD4+ T cells sorted from blood. As to subset: CD45RA-negative fraction. CDR3 protein: CASSPGGQFTETQYF. For the CDR3, the DNA is TGTGCCAGCAGCCCCGGGGGACAATTTACAGAGACCCAGTACTTC.